The source of this T cell receptor beta chain is a study of spatial heterogeneity in lung cancer. Study-level information: Tumor regions showed TCR transcript counts that correlated strongly with a T cell module score from matched bulk RNA-seq.

Specified time point: sample taken at primary tumor resection. MiXCR, run by TCRdb on the 5' RACE reads, gives a single entry per CDR3 protein. The sample carries about 5,700 distinct CDR3 sequences, around 17% recorded once. General study results and limits: Tumor mutation count correlated with how many alpha and beta TCRs expanded intratumorally.

On this clonotype: Its antigen is undetermined. Since a much larger clone is just one base distant, this may be a read error.

Per germline, CDR1 SQVTM and CDR2 ANQGSEA. CDR3 size: 17 residues. The J segment lost 2 bases and the V segment lost 2 bases, leaving 10 bases of the junction unmatched. V is TRBV29-1 and J is TRBJ2-1; 9 bases map to TRBD2. This TCR derives from a male donor with early-stage non-small cell lung cancer. The sequences come from lung tumor tissue, collected at surgery. CDR3 bases: TGCAGCGTTGAAAGTGGTAGCGGGAGTGACGCCTACAATGAGCAGTTCTTC. As protein: CSVESGSGSDAYNEQFF.